These 10 T cell receptor beta chains share one sample of origin, sequenced in a study of CD8 T cells in Susac syndrome. Reverse transcription of roughly 0.45 to 1 ug RNA was carried out with random hexamers. Each CDR3 protein is one row after TCRdb ran MiXCR on the immunoSEQ multiplex PCR reads. The table shows a few hundred thousand distinct CDR3 sequences, with 93% occurring only once. Sequencing was performed on CD4+ T cells from PBMCs. Receptors originate from a human donor with multiple sclerosis.

This clonotype was seen a single time. CDR3 nucleotides: TGTGCCAGTAGTATAGTTGGGACAGGGGGCATCACAGATACGCAGTATTTT. This gives the protein CASSIVGTGGITDTQYF. The chain links TRBV19 to TRBJ2-3; 12 nucleotides align to TRBD1. Germline loops: CDR1 LNHDA, CDR2 SQIVND (reference sequence). After removal of 1 base from V and 2 bases from J, the junction contained 4 bases not matched to a gene. The length of the CDR3 is 17 residues.

The chain couples TRBV12-3 or TRBV12-4 to TRBJ2-7; 8 bases align to TRBD2. The V segment lost 5 bases and the J segment 4 bases; nucleotides outside the gene matches: 7. This CDR3 contains 14 residues. CDR3 nucleotide sequence: TGTGCCAGCAGTGCGGGACTAGAGAATTACGAGCAGTACTTC. Encoded protein: CASSAGLENYEQYF.

This chain joins TRBV20-1 and TRBJ2-1; 8 bases align to TRBD2. The length of the CDR3 is 14 residues. In germline, CDR1 is DFQATT, CDR2 SNEGSKA (reference sequence). After removal of 2 bases from V and 5 bases from J, the junction contained 5 bases not matched to a gene. CDR3 amino acids: CSARPLAAHNEQFF. In DNA form, the CDR3 reads TGCAGTGCTAGACCACTAGCGGCCCACAATGAGCAGTTCTTC.

The V and J genes are TRBV29-1 and TRBJ2-7; perhaps TRBD1 as D (5 bases). CDR1 and CDR2 from the germline V gene are SQVTM and ANQGSEA. The germline V and J ends were trimmed by 4 bases and 4 bases, with 11 bases remaining between them. The CDR3 extends over 12 amino acids. The CDR3 DNA follows: TGCAGCGTTGGCAGGGATAATTACGAGCAGTACTTC. As protein: CSVGRDNYEQYF.

This chain connects TRBV19 to TRBJ2-3; D is unclear. This CDR3 spans 13 amino acids. Trimming took off 1 base at V and 6 bases at J, with 8 bases between the two ends. Per germline, CDR1 LNHDA and CDR2 SQIVND (reference sequence). CDR3 residues: CASSIGVSDTQYF. The CDR3 nucleotides are TGTGCCAGTAGTATAGGGGTATCGGATACGCAGTATTTT.

This clonotype was observed once. The chain carries TRBV14 and TRBJ2-5; D gene unclear. The germline V gene has CDR1 SGHDN and CDR2 FVKESK. The V end lost 4 bases, the J end lost 5 bases, and 14 bases lay between the germline ends. The CDR3 is 14 residues long. The CDR3 sequence is CASSPRPVRETQYF. CDR3 nucleotide sequence: TGTGCCAGCAGCCCGCGTCCCGTGAGGGAGACCCAGTACTTC.

The rearrangement uses TRBV5-6 and TRBJ2-3; possibly TRBD2 for D (6 bases). Looked up from germline, CDR1 is SGHDT and CDR2 is YYEEEE. The CDR3 runs 19 residues. V was pared by 4 bases and J by 1 base, with 25 bases between. CDR3 residues: CASSTTLGGGKRGTDTQYF. In nucleotides, the CDR3 is TGTGCCAGCAGCACGACCCTAGGTGGCGGGAAGAGAGGCACAGATACGCAGTATTTT.

The V and J genes are TRBV20-1 and TRBJ2-5, with 10 bases that match TRBD2. The CDR3 totals 13 residues. In germline, CDR1 is DFQATT, CDR2 SNEGSKA (reference sequence). In DNA form, the CDR3 reads TGCAGAGCTGGGCTAGCGGGAGAAGAGACCCAGTACTTC. Its protein is CRAGLAGEETQYF.

This clonotype has just a few counts. The J gene is TRBJ2-7, the V gene TRBV7-9; D is unresolved. Germline CDR1 is SEHNR and CDR2 is FQNEAQ (reference sequence). This CDR3 is built from 12 residues. V lost 5 bases and J 3 bases, leaving 8 bases between the germline ends. The CDR3 bases are TGTGCCAGCAGCCCAATGATCTACGAGCAGTACTTC. This sequence encodes CASSPMIYEQYF.

The chain uses TRBV5-4 and TRBJ2-1, with 14 bases that match TRBD2. Germline V gene data show CDR1 as SGHNT and CDR2 as YYREEE (reference sequence). This CDR3 comprises 16 residues. The J segment lost 9 bases and the V segment lost 4 bases, leaving 9 bases of the junction unmatched. CDR3 nucleotide sequence: TGTGCCAGCAGCGGGACTAGCGGGAGAGGGGACTTTGAGCAGTTCTTC. Its translation is CASSGTSGRGDFEQFF.